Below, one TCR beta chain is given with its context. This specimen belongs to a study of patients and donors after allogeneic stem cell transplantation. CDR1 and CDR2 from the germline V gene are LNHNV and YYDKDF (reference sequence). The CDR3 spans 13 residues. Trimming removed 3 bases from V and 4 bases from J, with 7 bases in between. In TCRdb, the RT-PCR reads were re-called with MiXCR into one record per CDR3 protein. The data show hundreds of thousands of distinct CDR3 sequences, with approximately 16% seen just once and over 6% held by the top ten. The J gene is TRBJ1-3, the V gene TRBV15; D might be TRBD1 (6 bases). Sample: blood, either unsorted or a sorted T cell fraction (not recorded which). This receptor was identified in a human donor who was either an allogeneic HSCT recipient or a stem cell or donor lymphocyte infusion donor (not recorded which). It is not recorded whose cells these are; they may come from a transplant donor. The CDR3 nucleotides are TGTGCCACCAGCAGCGACAGGGGAAACACCATATATTTT. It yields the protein CATSSDRGNTIYF.